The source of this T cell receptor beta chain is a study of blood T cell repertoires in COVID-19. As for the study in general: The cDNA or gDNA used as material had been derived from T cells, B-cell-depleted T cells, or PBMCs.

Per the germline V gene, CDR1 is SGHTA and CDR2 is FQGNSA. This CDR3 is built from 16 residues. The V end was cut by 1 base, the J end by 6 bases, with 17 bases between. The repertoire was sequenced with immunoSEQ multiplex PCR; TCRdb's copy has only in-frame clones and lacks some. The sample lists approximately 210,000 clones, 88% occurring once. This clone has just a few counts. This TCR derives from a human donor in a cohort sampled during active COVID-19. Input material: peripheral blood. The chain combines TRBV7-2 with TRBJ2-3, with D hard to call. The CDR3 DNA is TGTGCCAGCAGCTTAGAAGGAGTCGTCCCTCCCGATACGCAGTATTTT. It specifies CASSLEGVVPPDTQYF.